This T cell receptor beta chain originates from a study of CD8 T cells in Susac syndrome (dated by TCRdb to about 2019). Some background on the complete study: Of the Susac syndrome patients who were sequenced, about eight were in clinical remission while about six had clinically active disease. The study used repertoire sequencing to test whether antigen drove CD8+ T cell activation and differentiation in Susac syndrome. At the time of blood withdrawal, Susac syndrome patients were either therapy-naive, taking corticosteroids (with some also receiving IVIg), or on IVIg alone. General findings and caveats noted by the study authors: The CD4+ T cell repertoire of patients with Susac syndrome showed no detectable clonal expansion. The number of individuals in the TCR sequencing and HLA analysis was recognized as being relatively small.

The CDR3 has 16 amino acids, counting the end cysteine and phenylalanine. The only DNA kept is the CDR3, 48 bases in frame from the first base. The germline V and J ends show losses of 6 bases and 0 bases respectively, and no gene match explains 10 bases of the junction. The germline V gene (reference sequence) specifies DFQATT as CDR1 and SNEGSKA as CDR2. Peripheral blood CD8+ and CD4+ T cells from healthy donors, Susac syndrome patients and multiple sclerosis patients were profiled using high-throughput TCR beta sequencing. Susac syndrome patients met recently defined diagnostic criteria for definite or probable disease. Bulk CD8+ and CD4+ T cells were purified by magnetic negative isolation, whereas CD8+ TEMRA cells were enriched by FACS. Blood was collected in EDTA tubes and processed within 24 hours, with PBMCs isolated through density gradient centrifugation. PBMCs intended for TCR sequencing were cryopreserved in liquid nitrogen and were subsequently thawed in a 37 degrees C water bath. The sorted or isolated CD4+, CD8+ and CD8+ TEMRA cells had a purity of 90% or higher.

RNA was extracted with the RNeasy kit and roughly 0.45 to 1 ug was reverse transcribed using random hexamers. The immunoSEQ multiplex PCR assay, which covers 54 Vbeta and 13 Jbeta segments, was used to amplify TCR beta CDR3 regions. PCR amplification bias was corrected using a synthetic template baseline for primer optimization and computational correction. The published analysis was carried out like this. Reads were annotated to V, D and J genes according to IMGT and were analyzed with immunoSEQ Analyzer, with only productive sequences retained. To calculate clonality, Shannon entropy was normalized by log2 of the number of productive unique sequences and then subtracted from one. For each patient and control, public and private clones were evaluated within the 100 most prevalent clones. Susac-specific clones were defined as absent from healthy and MS cohorts, 1052 published viral clones and other ImmuneACCESS disease sequences. In-frame beta chains were kept once TCRdb had trimmed the public reads at Q25 with fastp and called clones with MiXCR. Each entry is one CDR3 protein sequence, shown with its most common DNA and genes. TCRdb, not the original authors, processed these V and J calls. This sample comprises some 96,000 distinct CDR3 sequences, just under 95% of them detected only once. The ten largest clones take up about 0.29% of the sample.

With regard to this clonotype: The antigen it binds to is not known. Base-call qualities are not available, and no considerably larger clone is one nucleotide away.

Sequences were obtained from CD4+ T cells from PBMCs. The sequence derives from a human donor with Susac syndrome. This sequence uses TRBV20-1 and TRBJ1-5; TRBD1 agrees with 8 junctional bases. The nucleotide sequence is given as TGCAGTGCGCCGGACAGGGAGTGGGATAGCAATCAGCCCCAGCATTTT. Its coded protein is CSAPDREWDSNQPQHF.